This passage covers 14 T cell receptor beta chains from one sample sequenced in a study of blood T cell repertoires in COVID-19. TCRdb's copy holds only in-frame clones and misses some; the assay was immunoSEQ multiplex PCR. The sample includes about 270,000 clones, around nine tenths of them seen just once. The specimen was peripheral blood. The receptors come from a man in his forties with active or convalescent COVID-19.

This sequence joins TRBV30 and TRBJ2-3, with TRBD2 as a possible D gene (6 bases). CDR3 length equals 14 residues. Per the germline V gene, CDR1 is GTSNPN and CDR2 is SVGIG (reference sequence). Trimming removed 1 base at V and 1 base at J, with 9 bases between. CDR3 coding DNA: TGTGCCTGGAGTGCGGACTATCGCACAGATACGCAGTATTTT. Translation: CAWSADYRTDTQYF.

This chain joins TRBV30 and TRBJ2-5; 10 bases line up with TRBD1. The CDR3 totals 16 residues. Looked up from germline, CDR1 is GTSNPN and CDR2 is SVGIG (reference sequence). The CDR3 sequence is CVGIGPGQGVGETQYF. CDR3 DNA: TGTGTGGGCATTGGCCCCGGACAGGGGGTCGGGGAGACCCAGTACTTC.

This chain uses TRBV28 with TRBJ1-1, with 8 bases fitting TRBD1. The V gene end was trimmed by 6 bases and the J gene end by 0 bases; junction bases not matched to a gene: 3. The CDR3 is 14 amino acids. The germline CDR1 and CDR2 sequences are MDHEN and SYDVKM. CDR3 DNA: TGTGCCAGCAGCGCGACAGGGGTGAACACTGAAGCTTTCTTT. It is translated as CASSATGVNTEAFF.

This chain connects TRBV6-1 to TRBJ1-2; D remains ambiguous. Germline V CDR1 and CDR2: MNHNS, SASEGT. Trimming removed 2 bases from V and 8 bases from J, with 12 bases in between. This CDR3 comprises 13 residues. CDR3 region: CASSESGNRGYTF. As DNA, the CDR3 is TGTGCCAGCAGTGAATCGGGGAATCGAGGCTACACCTTC.

This rearrangement joins TRBV28 to TRBJ2-7, with 9 bases aligning to TRBD1. This CDR3 is built from 13 residues. The germline V gene has CDR1 MDHEN and CDR2 SYDVKM. The V gene end was trimmed by 6 bases and the J gene end by 7 bases; junction bases not matched to a gene: 7. This chain's CDR3 is CASREQGAGEQYF. Here the CDR3 DNA reads TGTGCCAGCAGGGAACAGGGGGCAGGGGAGCAGTACTTC.

The chain carries TRBV5-6 and TRBJ1-3; TRBD1 is a possible D gene (5 bases). The germline V gene encodes CDR1 SGHDT and CDR2 YYEEEE. Trimming took 2 bases from V and 4 from J, leaving 10 bases between them. The CDR3 has 14 residues. CDR3 region: CASSFRAGGNTIYF. Here the CDR3 DNA reads TGTGCCAGCAGCTTCAGGGCTGGCGGAAACACCATATATTTT.

The chain uses TRBV3-1 (or the pseudogene TRBV3-2) and TRBJ2-5, with 7 bases that match TRBD2. Per the germline V gene, CDR1 is LGHDT and CDR2 is YNNKEL (reference sequence). The CDR3 has 13 residues. Trimming removed 7 bases from V and 4 bases from J; junction bases left unmatched: 6. As DNA, the CDR3 is TGTGCCAGCATGTTTGGGGGGGGAGAGACCCAGTACTTC. This translates into CASMFGGGETQYF.

In its sample, this clone was seen once. The rearrangement uses TRBV25-1 and TRBJ1-2; D unclear. The CDR3 consists of 13 residues. The germline V and J ends were trimmed by 3 bases and 8 bases, with 13 bases remaining between them. Germline CDR1 is MGHDK and CDR2 is SYGVNS. CDR3: CASSDRATGGYTF. The DNA of the CDR3 is TGTGCCAGCAGTGACCGGGCGACGGGGGGCTACACCTTC.

V and J are TRBV9 and TRBJ2-3; D is ambiguous. CDR3 length: 12 residues. The V gene lost 2 bases and the J gene lost 5 bases, with 6 bases spanning the gap. Germline CDR1 is SGDLS and CDR2 is YYNGEE. The CDR3 loop is CASSVPRDTQYF. In DNA form, the CDR3 reads TGTGCCAGCAGCGTCCCCCGAGATACGCAGTATTTT.

This clone was observed once. CDR3 amino acids: CASSFGDFTDTQYF. CDR3 nucleotide sequence: TGTGCCAGCAGCTTCGGGGACTTCACAGATACGCAGTATTTT. This chain uses TRBV7-3 with TRBJ2-3, with D perhaps matching TRBD2 (6 bases). V shed 3 bases and J shed 2 bases, with 9 bases lying between them. This CDR3 spans 14 amino acids. Looked up from germline, CDR1 is SGHTA and CDR2 is FQGTGA.

The gene calls are TRBV7-2 and TRBJ2-1; 12 nucleotides line up with TRBD2. V shed 5 bases and J 2 bases; nucleotides not matched to a gene: 4. Germline V gene sequence: CDR1 SGHTA, CDR2 FQGNSA. The length of the CDR3 is 16 residues. The CDR3 reads CASSPRTSGTYNEQFF. In DNA form, the CDR3 reads TGTGCCAGCAGCCCGCGGACTAGCGGGACCTACAATGAGCAGTTCTTC.

The J gene is TRBJ2-3, the V gene TRBV24-1; tentatively, D is TRBD1 (6 bases). CDR1 is KGHDR and CDR2 is SFDVKD in the germline V gene. The CDR3 loop spans 15 amino acids. The V end was cut by 0 bases, the J end by 5 bases, with 11 bases between. The CDR3 nucleotides are TGTGCCACCAGTGATTTGCCACAGGGAGAAGATACGCAGTATTTT. The encoded protein is CATSDLPQGEDTQYF.

The chain joins TRBV28 to TRBJ2-7; 7 bases are shared with TRBD1. The CDR3 loop spans 13 amino acids. With V trimmed by 6 bases and J by 2 bases, 4 bases remained unmatched. Per the germline V gene, CDR1 is MDHEN and CDR2 is SYDVKM. CDR3 bases: TGTGCCAGCAGCCAAACAGGGGCCTACGAGCAGTACTTC. It encodes CASSQTGAYEQYF.

The rearrangement uses TRBV10-3 and TRBJ2-4; the match to TRBD2 covers 12 bases. Trimming at V came to 4 bases and at J to 7 bases, leaving 2 bases not matched to a gene. In germline, CDR1 is ENHRY, CDR2 SYGVKD. The CDR3 length is 14 residues. CDR3 in amino acids: CAISATSGGNIQYF. The CDR3 coding sequence is TGTGCCATCAGTGCCACTAGCGGGGGGAACATTCAGTACTTC.